These 22 T cell receptor beta chains share one sample of origin, sequenced in a study of blood T cell repertoires in COVID-19. Measured with immunoSEQ multiplex PCR; TCRdb has only the in-frame clones, and not every one. In the table there are 200,000 or so clones, approximately 80% of which are singletons. The sequencing input was PBMCs or T cells enriched from blood (not recorded which). These receptor sequences come from a woman aged 40 to 50 with acute COVID-19.

The table lists this clone with a count of one. The chain is built from TRBV7-3 and TRBJ2-3; 9 positions agree with TRBD1. The CDR3 sequence is 13 residues long. CDR1 and CDR2 from the germline V gene are SGHTA and FQGTGA. V was pared by 4 bases and J by 6 bases, with 2 bases of the junction left unmatched. The CDR3: CASSSDRGDTQYF. CDR3 DNA sequence: TGTGCCAGCAGCTCGGACAGGGGCGATACGCAGTATTTT.

This chain joins TRBV19 and TRBJ2-7, with D tentatively TRBD2 (5 bases). Germline V gene data show CDR1 as LNHDA and CDR2 as SQIVND (reference sequence). The length of the CDR3 is 14 residues. V lost 6 bases and J 3 bases, leaving 15 bases between the germline ends. The CDR3 region is CASSNDGKLYEQYF. CDR3 DNA: TGTGCCAGTAGCAATGACGGGAAACTCTACGAGCAGTACTTC.

This sequence joins TRBV19 and TRBJ1-1; unclear D gene. Trimming took off 2 bases at V and 5 bases at J, with 9 bases between the two ends. The CDR3 has 13 residues. Germline CDR1 is LNHDA and CDR2 is SQIVND (reference sequence). CDR3 in DNA: TGTGCCAGTAGTATAAATCGAGGAACTGAAGCTTTCTTT. Amino acid sequence: CASSINRGTEAFF. Full variable domain (rest looked up from reference TRBV19 and TRBJ1-1): DGGITQSPKYLFRKEGQNVTLSCEQNLNHDAMYWYRQDPGQGLRLIYYSQIVNDFQKGDIAEGYSVSREKKESFPLTVTSAQKNPTAFYLCASSINRGTEAFFGQGTRLTVV.

In this sample, this clone turned up once. This chain links TRBV5-8 with TRBJ2-3; weak D call: TRBD1 (5 bases). Trimming cost V 1 base and J 3 bases, with 18 bases left between them. CDR1 and CDR2 (germline): SGHTS, YDEGEE. The CDR3 is made up of 17 amino acids. CDR3 nucleotides: TGTGCCAGCAGCTTGTTGGGCAGGGCTGAATTTACAGATACGCAGTATTTT. Translating gives CASSLLGRAEFTDTQYF.

The chain couples TRBV27 to TRBJ2-1, with D possibly being TRBD1 (5 bases). Trimming removed 7 bases at V and 0 bases at J, with 10 bases between. The CDR3 contains 14 residues. Per the germline V gene, CDR1 is MNHEY and CDR2 is SMNVEV (reference sequence). In DNA form, the CDR3 reads TGTGCCAGCAACGTGGGGCCCTCCTACAATGAGCAGTTCTTC. Translated, it gives CASNVGPSYNEQFF.

The genes are TRBV28 and TRBJ1-5, with a possible D match to TRBD1 (5 bases). The V gene lost 4 bases and the J gene lost 6 bases, with 10 bases spanning the gap. Germline-derived CDR1 and CDR2 are MDHEN and SYDVKM. The CDR3 extends over 13 amino acids. In DNA, the CDR3 is TGTGCCAGCAGTTACAGGTTAGGTCAGCCCCAGCATTTT. Translated: CASSYRLGQPQHF.

The chain joins TRBV19 to TRBJ2-5; D is unresolved. The V and J ends lost 1 base and 1 base respectively, with 10 bases between them. Germline CDR1 reads LNHDA; CDR2 reads SQIVND (reference sequence). This CDR3 spans 15 amino acids. The CDR3 reads CASSIAAGFQETQYF. The CDR3, as DNA: TGTGCCAGTAGTATAGCGGCAGGCTTCCAAGAGACCCAGTACTTC.

This chain uses TRBV4-1 with TRBJ1-2; a weak D match, TRBD1 (6 bases). Germline loops: CDR1 MGHRA, CDR2 YSYEKL. The V end was cut by 2 bases, the J end by 7 bases, with 14 bases between. The CDR3 extends over 14 amino acids. The CDR3 loop is CASSQFGGAGGYTF. CDR3 bases: TGCGCCAGCAGCCAATTTGGGGGGGCTGGTGGCTACACCTTC.

V usage is TRBV23-1 and J usage is TRBJ1-3; 7 positions match TRBD1. TRBV23-1 is labeled an ORF, and its function is uncertain. CDR3 length: 17 amino acids. Trimming at V came to 0 bases and at J to 0 bases, leaving 5 bases not matched to a gene. In DNA form, the CDR3 reads TGCGCCAGCAGTCAATCGCCGGAGGGGGCCTCTGGAAACACCATATATTTT. Translated, it gives CASSQSPEGASGNTIYF.

There are a few counts of this clone. The rearrangement joins TRBV7-8 to TRBJ1-1, with D unclear. The CDR3 runs to 14 residues. V lost 3 bases and J 1 base, leaving 9 bases between the germline ends. Looked up from germline, CDR1 is SGHVS and CDR2 is FQNEAQ. The CDR3, as DNA: TGTGCCAGCAGCTTCGGACGGGAGAACACTGAAGCTTTCTTT. This gives the protein CASSFGRENTEAFF. Based on the CDR3 plus reference TRBV7-8 and TRBJ1-1, the full variable domain is GAGVSQSPRYKVAKRGQDVALRCDPISGHVSLFWYQQALGQGPEFLTYFQNEAQLDKSGLPSDRFFAERPEGSVSTLKIQRTQQEDSAVYLCASSFGRENTEAFFGQGTRLTVV.

As concerns this clone: Germline and junction disagree at one end, which may indicate a read error. This sequence joins TRBV6-1 and TRBJ1-3; unclear D gene. This CDR3 has 12 amino acids. Looked up from germline, CDR1 is MNHNS and CDR2 is SASEGT. CDR3 region: CASSEDPRPQNF. The CDR3 DNA reads as TGTGCCAGCAGTGAAGACCCCAGGCCCCAGAACTTT.

Comment on this clone: At the DNA level, this CDR3 is encoded by other sequences in the same sample as well. The chain links TRBV24-1 to TRBJ1-5; TRBD1 matches 9 bases. The germline CDR1 and CDR2 sequences are KGHDR and SFDVKD. With 4 bases clipped from V and 6 bases from J, the junction kept 6 bases outside the gene matches. This CDR3 has 15 amino acids. The CDR3 loop is CATSETTGGTQPQHF. The DNA for the CDR3 is TGTGCCACCAGTGAGACTACAGGGGGCACTCAGCCCCAGCATTTT.

J is TRBJ2-2 and V is TRBV2; a possible D gene is TRBD1 (6 bases). The CDR3 is 16 amino acids. V was pared by 2 bases and J by 5 bases, with 15 bases between. Germline CDR1 and CDR2: SNHLY and FYNNEI. CDR3 DNA sequence: TGTGCCAGCAGTGAAACGGCGACCAGGGGTACCGGGGAGCTGTTTTTT. The encoded protein is CASSETATRGTGELFF.

The chain employs TRBV5-1 and TRBJ1-1; 9 nucleotides line up with TRBD1. With 0 bases clipped from V and 8 bases from J, the junction kept 11 bases outside the gene matches. The CDR3 extends over 16 amino acids. Germline V lookup: CDR1 SGHRS, CDR2 YFSETQ. CDR3 DNA sequence: TGCGCCAGCAGCTTGGGCGCTGGGACAGGGAAGGAAGAAGCTTTCTTT. Its translation is CASSLGAGTGKEEAFF.

The gene calls are TRBV9 and TRBJ2-3; D call uncertain. V was trimmed by 1 base and J by 1 base, leaving 10 bases between them. The germline CDR1 and CDR2 sequences are SGDLS and YYNGEE. The CDR3 sequence is 15 residues long. CDR3 nucleotides: TGTGCCAGCAGCGTATCCCCCCAGGGCACAGATACGCAGTATTTT. Translation gives CASSVSPQGTDTQYF.

The chain couples TRBV7-2 to TRBJ2-3, with 7 nucleotides matching TRBD2. The CDR3 runs 14 residues. Germline V CDR1 and CDR2: SGHTA, FQGNSA. The J segment lost 2 bases and the V segment lost 7 bases, leaving 6 bases of the junction unmatched. CDR3 sequence: CASTESGATDTQYF. CDR3 coding DNA: TGTGCCAGCACCGAGAGCGGGGCCACAGATACGCAGTATTTT.

The V gene is TRBV7-8, the J gene TRBJ2-2; the match to TRBD2 covers 7 bases. This CDR3 has 16 residues. Losses at the gene ends were 4 bases for V and 7 bases for J; bases not matched to a gene: 12. Germline V gene sequence: CDR1 SGHVS, CDR2 FQNEAQ. This chain's CDR3 is CASSSTAGRSGGELFF. As DNA, the CDR3 is TGTGCCAGCAGCTCAACAGCGGGACGCTCGGGCGGGGAGCTGTTTTTT.

The genes are TRBV19 and TRBJ1-1; D might be TRBD1 (5 bases). The germline V gene has CDR1 LNHDA and CDR2 SQIVND (reference sequence). This CDR3 is 13 amino acids long. V was cut by 5 bases and J by 1 base, with 8 bases left in between. The CDR3 reads CASSQTGNTEAFF. The CDR3 coding sequence is TGTGCCAGTAGTCAAACAGGGAACACTGAAGCTTTCTTT.

This sequence joins TRBV30 and TRBJ2-7; 11 bases fit TRBD2. The CDR3 is made up of 13 amino acids. V shed 3 bases, J shed 2 bases, and the junction held 0 bases outside the gene matches. The germline V gene encodes CDR1 GTSNPN and CDR2 SVGIG (reference sequence). The CDR3 region has the DNA TGTGCCTGGAGGACTAGCGGGACCTACGAGCAGTACTTC. The encoded protein is CAWRTSGTYEQYF.

This clone occurred once. This chain links TRBV7-3 with TRBJ1-6; 9 nucleotides match TRBD1. The CDR3 spans 13 residues. Germline V gives CDR1 SGHTA, CDR2 FQGTGA. J gave up 11 bases and V 6 bases, and 5 bases lay outside the gene matches. This CDR3 reads CASSFTGGPPLHF. As DNA, the CDR3 is TGTGCCAGCAGTTTCACAGGGGGCCCACCCCTCCACTTT.

This rearrangement joins TRBV6-6 to TRBJ1-1; D perhaps matches TRBD1 (6 bases). In germline, CDR1 is MNHNY, CDR2 SVGAGI (reference sequence). Trimming stripped 7 bases from V and 8 bases from J, with 14 bases between. There are 12 residues in the CDR3. CDR3 sequence: CASNPQDREAFF. The CDR3 DNA follows: TGTGCCAGCAATCCTCAGGACAGAGAAGCTTTCTTT.

The rearrangement joins TRBV18 to TRBJ2-7; D perhaps matches TRBD2 (6 bases). The CDR3 has 14 residues. In germline, CDR1 is KGHSH, CDR2 LQKENI. Trimming took 3 bases from V and 0 from J, leaving 9 bases between them. The CDR3 reads CASSPSGSSYEQYF. The CDR3, as DNA: TGTGCCAGCTCACCCTCCGGGAGCTCCTACGAGCAGTACTTC.